A selection of T cell receptor beta chains follows, all from one sample in a study of shared clonotypes between healthy human individuals. Profiled with immunoSEQ multiplex PCR; TCRdb holds only in-frame clones, not every one. The table shows about 1 million clones, with around 76% occurring only once. The specimen sequenced was memory CD4+ T cells sorted from blood. The source is a man aged 18 to 30 in good health. CDR3s include the opening cysteine and the closing phenylalanine or tryptophan. A D gene is named only where the DNA matches it firmly. The listing skips clone size in some rows; elsewhere it reads once, few, many or a size class.

d_call clone_size j_call v_call cdr3_nt cdr3_aa
TRBD2 - TRBJ2-1 TRBV7-2 TGTGCCAGCAGCTCTAAGCGGGAGGACTACAATGAGCAGTTCTTC CASSSKREDYNEQFF
- once TRBJ2-3 TRBV5-6 TGTGCCAGCAGCCCCCCGGGACTGAGGGATACGCAGTATTTT CASSPPGLRDTQYF
TRBD2 - TRBJ2-1 TRBV4-2 TGTGCCAGCAGCCAAGAGGCTAGCGGGATCAGCAATGAGCAGTTCTTC CASSQEASGISNEQFF
- - TRBJ1-4 TRBV14 TGTGCCAGCCGTCGGGAAATGAGTGAAAAACTGTTTTTT CASRREMSEKLFF
TRBD2 - TRBJ2-3 TRBV4-3 TGCGCCAGCAGCCAAGATGGCAGCGGGAGGGGGATGGCAGATACGCAGTATTTT CASSQDGSGRGMADTQYF
- - TRBJ2-7 TRBV14 TGTGCCAGCAGCCAAGATGGGAAGGGGAGGTACGAGCAGTACTTC CASSQDGKGRYEQYF
TRBD2 - TRBJ2-3 TRBV5-1 TGCGCCAGCAGCGTTAGCGGGGGAGCAACAGATACGCAGTATTTT CASSVSGGATDTQYF
TRBD2 - TRBJ2-7 TRBV5-4 TGTGCCAGCAGCTTTGGGGGCAAAGCTAGCGGGAGCTACGAGCAGTACTTC CASSFGGKASGSYEQYF
- - TRBJ2-3 TRBV2 TGTGCCAGCAGTATTACTGGGGAGAGGGCAGATACGCAGTATTTT CASSITGERADTQYF
- few TRBJ2-1 TRBV2 TGTGCCAGCAGAGACAACGGAAATGAGCAGTTCTTC CASRDNGNEQFF
- once TRBJ1-1 TRBV5-5 TGTGCCAGCAGCTTGGGCAGGGGACAATATGAAGCTTTCTTT CASSLGRGQYEAFF
- - TRBJ2-1 TRBV29-1 TGCAGCGTTGGACACCGGCTTGCCACCTACAATGAGCAGTTCTTC CSVGHRLATYNEQFF
- once TRBJ1-3 TRBV5-1 TGCGCCAGCAGCCCCTCGGCAGGGACTGGAAACACCATATATTTT CASSPSAGTGNTIYF
- - TRBJ2-2 TRBV28 TGTGCCAGCAGTACGGAGGGGACCGGGGAGCTGTTTTTT CASSTEGTGELFF
- few TRBJ1-1 TRBV10-3 TGTGCCATCAGGCTGGTGGATAACACTGAAGCTTTCTTT CAIRLVDNTEAFF
TRBD1 - TRBJ2-5 TRBV7-2 TGTGCCAGCAGCAGTTACAGGGGGCGCCAAGAGACCCAGTACTTC CASSSYRGRQETQYF
TRBD2 - TRBJ2-1 TRBV5-1 TGCGCCAGCAGCTCTTCTGGACTAGCGGGAGCCTACAATGAGCAGTTCTTC CASSSSGLAGAYNEQFF
- many TRBJ1-1 TRBV28 TGTGCCAGCTGGGGGGCCCGGAGAGCTTTCTTT CASWGARRAFF
- once TRBJ1-1 TRBV14 TGTGCCAGCAGCCAGCCGTTCCCAAGAAGTACTGAAGCTTTCTTT CASSQPFPRSTEAFF
- - TRBJ2-1 TRBV4-1 TGCGCCAGCAGCTTTGGACCAAGGGGCTACAATGAGCAGTTCTTC CASSFGPRGYNEQFF
TRBD1 - TRBJ2-7 TRBV6-1 TGTGCCAGCAGTACCGGGACAGGGAGGTACGAGCAGTACTTC CASSTGTGRYEQYF
- - TRBJ2-3 TRBV7-2 TGTGCCAGCAGCTCGGCGTTGATCGGACTGGTCTATTTT CASSSALIGLVYF
- many TRBJ1-4 TRBV5-4 TGTGCCAGCAGCTTGGACAGGAGCGATGAAAAACTGTTTTTT CASSLDRSDEKLFF
- many TRBJ2-2 TRBV4-3 TGCGCCAGCAGCCAAGATACGGGATTTGTCGGGGAGCTGTTTTTT CASSQDTGFVGELFF
TRBD2 - TRBJ2-5 TRBV4-2 TGTGCCAGCAGCCCTAGGACTAGCGGGAGAGAGACCCAGTACTTC CASSPRTSGRETQYF
- few TRBJ1-6 TRBV4-1 TGCGCCAGCAGCCAAGAAGTGGGAATGTATAATTCACCCCTCCACTTT CASSQEVGMYNSPLHF
TRBD2 - TRBJ2-3 TRBV10-3 TGTGCCATCAGACCCGGACTAGCGGGGTATGATACGCAGTATTTT CAIRPGLAGYDTQYF
- - TRBJ1-4 TRBV2 TGTGCCAGCAGTGTCTTTACCTCTAATGAAAAACTGTTTTTT CASSVFTSNEKLFF
- - TRBJ2-1 TRBV19 TGTGCCAGTAGTCAGAATACCAACACGCAGTTCTTC CASSQNTNTQFF
- once TRBJ1-6 TRBV10-3 TGTGCCATCAGTGATTACAGGGACCATTCACCCCTCCACTTT CAISDYRDHSPLHF
- few TRBJ2-5 TRBV28 TGTGCCAGCAGTTCCGGGGGAATCGAGACCCAGTACTTC CASSSGGIETQYF
- - TRBJ2-7 TRBV5-1 TGCGCCAGCAGCCCATCCCAGGGATACGAGCAGTACTTC CASSPSQGYEQYF
TRBD1 - TRBJ1-1 TRBV19 TGTGCCAGCGGTGCGGACAGGGGGACTGAAGCTTTCTTT CASGADRGTEAFF
- - TRBJ2-2 TRBV7-2 TGTGCCAGCAGCTTCCAGGGTGGGACCGGGGAGCTGTTTTTT CASSFQGGTGELFF
- - TRBJ2-3 TRBV7-9 TGTGCCAGCAGCTCCCCTAACACAGATACGCAGTATTTT CASSSPNTDTQYF
TRBD1 few TRBJ1-1 TRBV5-5 TGTGCCAGCAGCTTGCAGGACAGGGAATCGGCTTTCTTT CASSLQDRESAFF
- few TRBJ1-6 TRBV6-1 TGTGCCAGCAGCGAGGGGTTCAACAATTCACCCCTCCACTTT CASSEGFNNSPLHF
- - TRBJ1-3 TRBV7-2 TGTGCCAGCAGCTTAGTGGGACCGCACTCTGGAAACACCATATATTTT CASSLVGPHSGNTIYF
TRBD1 - TRBJ1-2 TRBV29-1 TGCAGCGTTGGACAGGGGGTACCCTATGGCTACACCTTC CSVGQGVPYGYTF
TRBD2 many TRBJ2-5 TRBV5-1 TGCGCCAGCAACTCCGGGAGGGGGGGACAAGAGACCCAGTACTTC CASNSGRGGQETQYF
- once TRBJ2-7 TRBV2 TGTGCCAGCAGTGGATTCTACGAGCAGTACTTC CASSGFYEQYF
- - TRBJ2-4 TRBV14 TGTGCCAGCAGCCCGCAGGGCAACATTCAGTACTTC CASSPQGNIQYF
- - TRBJ2-5 TRBV7-9 TGTGCCAGCAAACTAGAGGAGACCCAGTACTTC CASKLEETQYF
TRBD1 few TRBJ1-1 TRBV7-6 TGTGCCAGCAGCCCTCAGGGGGGCAGGGGGGGCACTGAAGCTTTCTTT CASSPQGGRGGTEAFF
- - TRBJ1-1 TRBV7-2 TGTGCCAGCAGCCCAGACATCGGATTGAACACTGAAGCTTTCTTT CASSPDIGLNTEAFF
- - TRBJ2-2 TRBV7-2 TGTGCCAGCAGCAACCCTCCCGGGGAGCTGTTTTTT CASSNPPGELFF
TRBD2 - TRBJ2-1 TRBV18 TGTGCCAGCTCACCACGGAAGGCAACTAGCGGGGATTACAATGAGCAGTTCTTC CASSPRKATSGDYNEQFF
- - TRBJ1-1 TRBV11-2 TGTGCCAGCAGCTTTGGGAACACTGAAGCTTTCTTT CASSFGNTEAFF
TRBD2 - TRBJ2-1 TRBV18 TGTGCCAGCTCACCGATAGCGGGGCCCCTCTACAATGAGCAGTTCTTC CASSPIAGPLYNEQFF
- - TRBJ1-6 TRBV27 TGTGCCAGTTCTGGGATGGGGGATAATTCACCCCTCCACTTT CASSGMGDNSPLHF
- few TRBJ1-5 TRBV30 TGTGCCTGGAGAAGGGCCGGAGGGGGAGTTCTTCAGCCCCAGCATTTT CAWRRAGGGVLQPQHF
- - TRBJ2-2 TRBV29-1 TGCAGCGTTGTTGCTGGTGGGGAGCTGTTTTTT CSVVAGGELFF
- - TRBJ1-5 TRBV5-1 TGCGCCAGCAGCTTAGACAGCCCCAATCAGCCCCAGCATTTT CASSLDSPNQPQHF
- - TRBJ1-2 TRBV18 TGTGCCAGCTCACCGCTGGACATTCCAAAAGGCTACACCTTC CASSPLDIPKGYTF